Below are 19 T cell receptor beta chains sequenced from a single sample in a study of identical twins' blood T cells. TCRdb reanalysed the 5' RACE reads using MiXCR and keeps one entry per CDR3 protein. The data contain fewer than 450,000 distinct CDR3 sequences, 25% to 35% of them singletons. Sequenced material: PBMCs. The receptor set was obtained from a woman aged 18-49 years in good health.

With regard to this clonotype: The junction does not match germline at one end; this may be a read error. V usage is TRBV4-3 and J usage is TRBJ1-6; D gene unclear. CDR1 is LGHNA, CDR2 YSLEER, per germline. This CDR3 has 16 amino acids. The CDR3 sequence: CASSQDRNGVGSLLHF. CDR3 nucleotides: TGCGCCAGCAGCCAAGATCGTAACGGCGTAGGTTCACTCCTCCACTTT.

This clonotype was seen a few times. Sequence at one end of the junction differs from germline and may be a read error. The chain uses TRBV19 and TRBJ1-5; 8 positions agree with TRBD1. The germline V gene encodes CDR1 LNHDA and CDR2 SQIVND (reference sequence). The length of the CDR3 is 13 residues. CDR3 DNA: TGTGCCAGTAGTATAGACAGGGGGCTTCCCCTCGCATTT. It yields the protein CASSIDRGLPLAF.

The rearrangement links TRBV11-2 to TRBJ2-3, with 8 bases fitting TRBD1. Germline V gene sequence: CDR1 SGHAT, CDR2 FQNNGV. The CDR3 consists of 15 residues. V was clipped by 3 bases and J by 1 base; unmatched bases: 3. The CDR3 DNA reads as TGTGCCAGCAGCTTCAGGGGGCGGGGCACAGATACGCAGTATTTT. Protein: CASSFRGRGTDTQYF. Supplemented by reference TRBV11-2 and TRBJ2-3, the full variable domain reads EAGVAQSPRYKIIEKRQSVAFWCNPISGHATLYWYQQILGQGPKLLIQFQNNGVVDDSQLPKDRFSAERLKGVDSTLKIQPAKLEDSAVYLCASSFRGRGTDTQYFGPGTRLTVL.

The chain is built from TRBV20-1 and TRBJ2-7; maybe TRBD2 (5 bases). V was clipped by 3 bases and J by 2 bases, with 17 bases between them. This CDR3 has 15 residues. Germline values: CDR1 DFQATT, CDR2 SNEGSKA (reference sequence). CDR3 protein: CSASRPLDFTYEQYF. DNA for the CDR3: TGCAGTGCTAGCCGCCCGTTGGACTTTACCTACGAGCAGTACTTC.

Only a few counts were recorded for this clonotype. This chain links TRBV20-1 with TRBJ2-5; 7 bases map to TRBD2. The CDR3 is made up of 18 amino acids. Germline V lookup: CDR1 DFQATT, CDR2 SNEGSKA (reference sequence). V trimming: 0 bases; J trimming: 2 bases; junction bases outside the gene matches: 15. CDR3: CSARDRHGASGPQETQYF. DNA of the CDR3: TGCAGTGCTAGAGATCGACATGGAGCTAGCGGCCCACAAGAGACCCAGTACTTC.

This clonotype was observed at least ten times. The chain employs TRBV19 and TRBJ2-7; tentatively, D is TRBD2 (7 bases). Germline CDR1 is LNHDA and CDR2 is SQIVND (reference sequence). CDR3 length equals 15 residues. The ends were cut back, 1 base at V and 0 bases at J, with 10 bases in the middle. CDR3 in amino acids: CASSIGEGGSYEQYF. In DNA form, the CDR3 reads TGTGCCAGTAGTATAGGGGAGGGGGGCTCCTACGAGCAGTACTTC.

The chain links TRBV13 to TRBJ1-3; TRBD1 matches 8 bases. The CDR3 contains 14 residues. The germline V gene has CDR1 PRHDT and CDR2 FYEKMQ (reference sequence). Trimming at V came to 11 bases and at J to 4 bases, leaving 10 bases not matched to a gene. The CDR3 loop reads CAGSTGDSGNTIYF. The CDR3, as DNA: TGTGCCGGATCGACAGGGGACTCCGGAAACACCATATATTTT.

This chain uses TRBV25-1 with TRBJ2-3; 11 bases fit TRBD1. In germline, CDR1 is MGHDK, CDR2 SYGVNS. V dropped 8 bases and J dropped 9; count of bases not matched to a gene: 4. This CDR3 contains 12 residues. Here the CDR3 reads CASGQGARTQYF. The CDR3 DNA sequence: TGTGCCAGCGGACAGGGGGCGAGAACGCAGTATTTT.

This clonotype was picked up many times. This sequence joins TRBV7-9 and TRBJ2-7, with D perhaps TRBD1 (6 bases). This CDR3 has 13 residues. CDR1 and CDR2 (germline): SEHNR, FQNEAQ (reference sequence). V lost 3 bases to trimming and J lost 2 bases, with 8 bases between them. The CDR3 is CASSLDSTYEQYF. The CDR3, as DNA: TGTGCCAGCAGCTTGGACAGTACCTACGAGCAGTACTTC.

The V call is TRBV12-3 or TRBV12-4, the J call TRBJ1-1; 10 bases line up with TRBD1. Trimming cost V 6 bases and J 4 bases; bases outside gene matches: 2. The CDR3 is made up of 13 amino acids. The CDR3 spells CASRTGGFTEAFF. The CDR3 DNA reads as TGTGCCAGCAGGACAGGGGGCTTCACTGAAGCTTTCTTT.

About this clonotype: A much bigger clone sits one base away, suggesting this may be a read error. The gene calls are TRBV6-2 or TRBV6-3 and TRBJ2-1; D uncertain. CDR1 and CDR2 from the germline V gene are MNHEY and SVGEGT. Trimming stripped 0 bases from V and 10 bases from J, with 7 bases between. The CDR3 covers 12 residues. CDR3 bases: TGTGCCAGCAGTTACTCAGGCCTGGAGCAGTTCTTC. This gives the protein CASSYSGLEQFF.

Concerning this clonotype: Given a much more abundant clone one base away, this may be a read error. This chain connects TRBV12-5 to TRBJ1-5; D not resolved. Trimming stripped 0 bases from V and 6 bases from J, with 6 bases between. The germline CDR1 and CDR2 sequences are LGHNT and FRNRAP. This CDR3 comprises 13 residues. The CDR3 is CASGLVNGQPQHF. The CDR3 DNA sequence: TGTGCTAGTGGTTTGGTAAACGGTCAGCCCCAGCATTTT.

This clonotype was picked up many times. V usage is TRBV6-6 and J usage is TRBJ1-1; D may be TRBD1 (5 bases). The CDR3 runs 16 residues. Germline CDR1 is MNHNY and CDR2 is SVGAGI (reference sequence). Trimming cost V 2 bases and J 1 base, with 14 bases left between them. CDR3 sequence reads: CASSYASGLTNTEAFF. CDR3 nucleotide sequence: TGTGCCAGCAGTTACGCCTCAGGGTTAACGAACACTGAAGCTTTCTTT.

V is TRBV29-1 and J is TRBJ2-1; D remains ambiguous. V was pared by 0 bases and J by 10 bases, with 7 bases between. CDR3 length equals 11 residues. Germline V gives CDR1 SQVTM, CDR2 ANQGSEA. As DNA, the CDR3 is TGCAGCGTTGAAGATCGGGTGGAGCAGTTCTTC. This sequence encodes CSVEDRVEQFF.

As regards this clonotype: A read error is possible here, since a much larger clone lies one base away. This chain uses TRBV11-2 with TRBJ2-3, with 12 bases aligning to TRBD2. Germline CDR1 SGHAT, CDR2 FQNNGV. This CDR3 comprises 16 residues. The junction had 7 bases not matched to a gene; V was cut back by 5 bases and J by 4 bases. CDR3 bases: TGTGCCAGCAGCAGTACTAGCGGGGGGCGATCAGATACGCAGTATTTT. It translates to CASSSTSGGRSDTQYF.

The rearrangement uses TRBV20-1 and TRBJ2-2, with D possibly matching TRBD1 (6 bases). This CDR3 comprises 14 residues. In germline, CDR1 is DFQATT, CDR2 SNEGSKA (reference sequence). The germline V and J ends were trimmed by 6 bases and 0 bases, with 11 bases remaining between them. Here the CDR3 reads CSALGTSNTGELFF. CDR3 nucleotides: TGCAGTGCCTTGGGGACATCGAACACCGGGGAGCTGTTTTTT.

This clonotype was counted a few times. The gene calls are TRBV28 and TRBJ1-4, with D hard to call. The V gene lost 5 bases and the J gene lost 4 bases, with 14 bases spanning the gap. This CDR3 is 15 amino acids long. From germline, CDR1 is MDHEN and CDR2 SYDVKM. CDR3 sequence: CASSNPLPDNEKLFF. CDR3 in DNA: TGTGCCAGCAGTAATCCTCTACCGGATAATGAAAAACTGTTTTTT.

V usage is TRBV20-1 and J usage is TRBJ2-5; 9 positions agree with TRBD1. In germline, CDR1 is DFQATT, CDR2 SNEGSKA (reference sequence). With V trimmed by 1 base and J by 2 bases, 8 bases remained unmatched. The CDR3 length is 16 residues. The CDR3 is CSARAIGQGTQETQYF. CDR3 nucleotide sequence: TGCAGTGCTAGAGCTATCGGACAGGGGACGCAAGAGACCCAGTACTTC.

The rearrangement links TRBV29-1 to TRBJ2-1; perhaps TRBD1 as D (6 bases). Germline-derived CDR1 and CDR2 are SQVTM and ANQGSEA. CDR3 size: 14 residues. With 4 bases removed from V and 14 bases from J, the gap between germline ends came to 24 bases. CDR3 DNA: TGCAGCGTTGGCAGGGGATTCTCCTACAATGCGGAGTTCTTC. Residues: CSVGRGFSYNAEFF.